This TCR beta chain was retrieved from a study of Graves' ophthalmopathy and Graves' hyperthyroidism (dated by TCRdb to 2016 to 2019). About the full investigation: Peripheral blood was collected at initial diagnosis, before any treatment. An independent validation cohort was composed of approximately 18 hyperthyroidism patients and 17 patients who later progressed from hyperthyroidism to ophthalmopathy. The study used TCR beta repertoire signatures to distinguish Graves' ophthalmopathy from Graves' hyperthyroidism and to predict progression to ophthalmopathy. To explore V-J signatures distinguishing ophthalmopathy from hyperthyroidism, a discovery set of more than 95 patients (fewer than 45 ophthalmopathy, about 57 stable hyperthyroidism) was enrolled. In roughly 6 hyperthyroidism patients, the T-cell repertoire of thyroid tissue was compared with the T-cell repertoire of blood. In total, some 130 blood samples were TCR-sequenced: some 40 ophthalmopathy, under 80 hyperthyroidism and some 17 hyperthyroidism-to-ophthalmopathy patients. After sampling, hyperthyroidism patients received methimazole starting at 30 mg daily, and ophthalmopathy patients received high-dose intravenous methylprednisolone. Broader findings and caveats from the paper: No statistical method was used to set the sample size in advance, and the investigators knew which group each participant was assigned to. In cross-validation, the 13-signature model distinguished ophthalmopathy from stable hyperthyroidism with 87.88% sensitivity and 81.08% specificity, while in the test set the corresponding values were roughly 80% and 75%. Most expanded thyroid clonotypes with a frequency above 0.001 also appeared in blood, which suggests that blood repertoires may reflect the immune response in the thyroid. In validation, the model predicted ophthalmopathy progression with about 64% sensitivity and roughly 72% specificity; 12 predicted patients were CT-confirmed with GO in a median of around 6 months.

For repertoire sequencing, the TCR beta CDR3 regions were amplified from RNA transcripts. The first round was an RT-PCR using HTBI primers with the Qiagen OneStep RT-PCR kit, and this first round was followed by a second-round multiplex PCR, then size selection and purification. Libraries were sequenced on an Illumina HiSeq2000 using paired-end 100 bp reads. In the authors' own workflow: SOAPnuke was used for read processing, and reads with adapters, uncalled bases, a mean Phred below 15, or no exact constant-primer or identifier match were discarded. High-quality paired reads were merged with COPE v1.2.5. Each unique nucleotide sequence was defined as a clonotype, and clonotypes were aligned to IMGT TRB V, D and J references with MiTCR v1.1. Analysis was restricted to V-J combinations with a frequency above 0.0001, which covered about 99% of repertoires. For each V-J combination, a TCR clonal expansion and chaos score was defined as the ratio of F50 clonal expansion to chaos observed in the TCRdist matrix. Welch's t-statistics and random forest were used to narrow the features down to 10 to 15 V-J combinations, which were then fed into a naive Bayes classifier. The Morisita-Horn index was used to measure how similar the thyroid and blood repertoires were. TCRdb took the public reads, trimmed them with fastp at Q25, ran MiXCR for clone calling and kept in-frame beta chains. Rows with a matching CDR3 protein are joined into one entry that keeps the most common DNA and genes. Here the V and J calls rest on TCRdb's processing, not on the authors' analysis. This sample lists 300,000 to 400,000 distinct CDR3 sequences; roughly 16% were detected once. Of the sample, 9% to 15% falls within the top ten clones.

As regards this clonotype: No antigen is known for it. Base qualities were left out, and no much larger clone turns up one base away.

CDR1 and CDR2 were assigned from the germline V gene (reference sequence) as DFQATT and SNEGSKA. The CDR3 contains 13 residues, cysteine and phenylalanine counted. The sequence is cut down to CDR3 DNA, 39 bases in frame from base 1. V was cut back by 3 bases and J by 2 bases, leaving a gap of 11 bases between them. Ophthalmopathy patients were characterized by moderately to severely active disease, a Clinical Activity Score of at least 3, a NOSPECS grade of at least 4, and a disease duration under 3 months. Patients with other autoimmune diseases, uncontrolled infections, pregnancy or lactation were excluded. Diagnosis was based on clinical symptoms, serum thyroxine, TRAb, thyroid ultrasound and orbital computed tomography. Ficoll-Paque density gradient centrifugation was used to isolate PBMCs from approximately 10 ml of fresh peripheral blood. Total RNA was extracted with Trizol reagent and quality-checked on an Agilent 2100 Bioanalyzer.

Specimen: peripheral blood. This chain joins TRBV20-1 to TRBJ2-7, and possibly TRBD2, on 6 matching bases. The origin of this receptor is an adult man with Graves' ophthalmopathy. At the DNA level, the sequence is TGCAGTGCTAGCAGGGCGGGGCCCTACGAGCAGTACTTC. The resulting protein is CSASRAGPYEQYF.